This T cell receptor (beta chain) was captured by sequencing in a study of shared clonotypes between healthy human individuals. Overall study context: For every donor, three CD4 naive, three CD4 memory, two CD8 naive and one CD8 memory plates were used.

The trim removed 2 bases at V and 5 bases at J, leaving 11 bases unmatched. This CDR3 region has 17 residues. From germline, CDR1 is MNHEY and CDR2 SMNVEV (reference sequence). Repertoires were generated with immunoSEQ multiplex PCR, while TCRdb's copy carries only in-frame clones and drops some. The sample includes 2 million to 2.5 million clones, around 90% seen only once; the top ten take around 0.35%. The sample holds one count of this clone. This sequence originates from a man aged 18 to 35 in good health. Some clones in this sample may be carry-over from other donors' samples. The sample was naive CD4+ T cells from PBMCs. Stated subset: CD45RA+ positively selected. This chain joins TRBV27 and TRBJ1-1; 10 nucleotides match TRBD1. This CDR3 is CASSLRYTGQGGTEAFF. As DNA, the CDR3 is TGTGCCAGCAGTTTACGATACACTGGACAGGGGGGGACTGAAGCTTTCTTT.